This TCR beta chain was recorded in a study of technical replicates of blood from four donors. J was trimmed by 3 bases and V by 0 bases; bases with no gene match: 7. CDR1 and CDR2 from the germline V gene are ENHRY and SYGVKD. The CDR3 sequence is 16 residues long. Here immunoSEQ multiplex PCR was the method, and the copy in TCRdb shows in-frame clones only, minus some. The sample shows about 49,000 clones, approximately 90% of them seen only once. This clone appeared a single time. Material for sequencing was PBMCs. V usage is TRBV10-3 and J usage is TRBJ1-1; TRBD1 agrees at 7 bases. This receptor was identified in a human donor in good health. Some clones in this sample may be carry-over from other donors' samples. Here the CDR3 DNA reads TGTGCCATCAGTGAGTCGACCGCAGGGGGGTACACTGAAGCTTTCTTT. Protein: CAISESTAGGYTEAFF.